The T cell receptor (beta chain) under discussion was sequenced for a study of PD-1 blockade in classical Hodgkin lymphoma. The overall study: The nivolumab dose that patients received was 3 mg/kg, given intravenously every 2 weeks. Whole-study results and caveats: Significant TCR diversity gains by C4D1 occurred in CD4+ but not CD8+ cells.

In the case of this clone: What it binds is not known.

Assay used: immunoSEQ multiplex PCR; TCRdb lists only in-frame clones, some missing. The profile shows about 26,000 clones, around 69% of them singletons. CDR1 and CDR2 (germline): SGHKS, YYEKEE (reference sequence). CDR3 length equals 15 residues. Trimming took off 0 bases at V and 6 bases at J, with 10 bases between the two ends. Every patient relapsed after autologous stem cell transplantation, and brentuximab vedotin exposure varied. The TCR comes from a human donor with classical Hodgkin lymphoma. Here the sequenced sample was peripheral blood mononuclear cells (PBMCs), taken before the second cycle of nivolumab. This chain links TRBV5-5 with TRBJ1-6; D is unclear. CDR3 coding DNA: TGTGCCAGCAGCTTGGAACCAGCTACTAATTCACCCCTCCACTTT. Translated, it gives CASSLEPATNSPLHF. The entire variable domain, with the rest obtained from reference TRBV5-5 and TRBJ1-6, is as follows: DAGVTQSPTHLIKTRGQQVTLRCSPISGHKSVSWYQQVLGQGPQFIFQYYEKEERGRGNFPDRFSARQFPNYSSELNVNALLLGDSALYLCASSLEPATNSPLHFGNGTRLTVT.